Each of the 3 T cell receptor beta chains below was sequenced from the same sample in a study of cytomegalovirus exposure and HLA in healthy donors. Clones were read by immunoSEQ multiplex PCR, and TCRdb kept only the in-frame ones, dropping some. The sample includes approximately 59,000 clones, around 93% seen only once; the top ten take about 5.4%. The specimen was PBMCs. Receptors were obtained from a man between 18 and 29 years old in good health and CMV-seropositive.

This clone was seen only once. This sequence joins TRBV10-3 and TRBJ2-7; the match to TRBD1 covers 7 bases. The CDR3 has 16 amino acids. Germline lookup yields CDR1 ENHRY and CDR2 SYGVKD. V was clipped by 2 bases and J by 0 bases; unmatched bases: 7. CDR3 loop: CAISEAGTETSYEQYF. CDR3 sequence (DNA): TGTGCCATCAGTGAGGCCGGGACAGAGACCTCCTACGAGCAGTACTTC.

The V and J genes are TRBV19 and TRBJ1-5; 9 bases are shared with TRBD1. CDR1 and CDR2 (germline): LNHDA, SQIVND (reference sequence). Trimming cost V 7 bases and J 5 bases; bases outside gene matches: 3. The CDR3 spans 13 residues. The CDR3 DNA sequence: TGTGCCAGTAAAGGGACAGGGCATCAGCCCCAGCATTTT. Protein: CASKGTGHQPQHF.

The DNA for the CDR3 is TGTGCCAGCAGTTATCGGGGGAGGGACACTGAAGCTTTCTTT. Translating gives CASSYRGRDTEAFF. The chain carries TRBV27 and TRBJ1-1, with D tentatively TRBD1 (5 bases). The CDR3 runs 14 residues. Germline values: CDR1 MNHEY, CDR2 SMNVEV (reference sequence). V was clipped by 4 bases and J by 3 bases, with 12 bases between them.